This T cell receptor beta chain was captured in a study of blood T cell repertoires in COVID-19. TCRdb's copy holds only in-frame clones and misses some; the assay was immunoSEQ multiplex PCR. The profile shows around 220,000 clones, around 90% of them singletons. The CDR3 has 15 residues. CDR1 SEHNR and CDR2 FQNEAQ come from the germline V gene (reference sequence). Trimming took off 5 bases at V and 2 bases at J, with 16 bases between the two ends. The sequence was obtained from a woman in her thirties with acute COVID-19. The sequencing sample was made of PBMCs or T cells enriched from blood (not recorded which). The chain carries TRBV7-9 and TRBJ2-7; D is perhaps TRBD1 (6 bases). The CDR3 DNA is TGTGCCAGCAGCCTCGAACAGGGTAGAACCTACGAGCAGTACTTC. This sequence encodes CASSLEQGRTYEQYF.